The 19 T cell receptor beta chains below come from one sample, sequenced in a study of T cell responses to AZD1222 COVID-19 vaccine. The assay was immunoSEQ multiplex PCR, and TCRdb's table has in-frame clones only and misses some. The sample holds some 150,000 clones, 90% to 95% seen once. The sequences come from peripheral blood, collected on day 0 of AZD1222 vaccination. The receptors were sampled from an adult in good health.

The gene calls are TRBV30 and TRBJ2-7, with TRBD1 matching 7 bases. CDR3 size: 14 residues. After removal of 1 base from V and 5 bases from J, the junction contained 8 bases not matched to a gene. Germline CDR1 reads GTSNPN; CDR2 reads SVGIG (reference sequence). CDR3 in DNA: TGTGCCTGGAGTGCAGGGGGACCGCTAGACGAGCAGTACTTC. Its protein is CAWSAGGPLDEQYF.

The rearrangement joins TRBV6-1 to TRBJ2-7, with D possibly called TRBD1 or TRBD2 (5 bases each). Germline loops: CDR1 MNHNS, CDR2 SASEGT. The CDR3 sequence is 14 residues long. V lost 0 bases and J lost 11, with 17 bases in between. The CDR3 loop is CASSEALLRAREYF. In nucleotides, the CDR3 is TGTGCCAGCAGTGAAGCGCTTCTCAGGGCGAGGGAGTACTTC.

The V call is TRBV6-1, the J call TRBJ2-3, with D uncertain. This CDR3 comprises 13 residues. V shed 2 bases and J shed 14 bases, with 17 bases lying between them. The germline V gene has CDR1 MNHNS and CDR2 SASEGT. CDR3: CASSELPPGLPYF. CDR3 coding DNA: TGTGCCAGCAGTGAACTCCCACCGGGCTTGCCGTATTTT.

The V and J genes are TRBV11-3 and TRBJ1-3, with unresolved D. The CDR3 contains 11 residues. V lost 4 bases, J lost 6 bases, and 4 bases lay in between. CDR1 is SGHNT, CDR2 YENEEA, per germline. CDR3 residues: CASSSVNTIYF. CDR3 sequence (DNA): TGTGCCAGCAGCTCCGTAAACACCATATATTTT.

J is TRBJ2-7 and V is TRBV5-1; 7 bases line up with TRBD1. The V gene's germline CDR1 is SGHRS and CDR2 YFSETQ. V was pared by 1 base and J by 4 bases, with 5 bases of the junction left unmatched. The CDR3 totals 14 residues. CDR3 DNA sequence: TGCGCCAGCAGCTTGCTGGGACAGCAGTACGAGCAGTACTTC. This sequence encodes CASSLLGQQYEQYF.

The chain employs TRBV15 and TRBJ1-3; D is unresolved. CDR3 length: 13 residues. The germline V gene encodes CDR1 LNHNV and CDR2 YYDKDF (reference sequence). Trimming shortened V by 5 bases and J by 9 bases, and 14 bases separated the two germline ends. CDR3 coding DNA: TGTGCCACCAGCTTGGACCCAATAAGCACCATATATTTT. This encodes CATSLDPISTIYF.

This chain uses TRBV28 with TRBJ2-7; TRBD1 or TRBD2 may be the D gene (5 bases each). The CDR3 is made up of 15 amino acids. V lost 8 bases and J lost 3, with 20 bases in between. In germline, CDR1 is MDHEN, CDR2 SYDVKM. Written as DNA, the CDR3 is TGTGCCAGCGGTCGGGGACGTAGGGATGTCTACGAGCAGTACTTC. Its translation: CASGRGRRDVYEQYF.

The chain combines TRBV11-3 with TRBJ1-1; perhaps TRBD1 as D (6 bases). CDR3 size: 15 residues. V dropped 2 bases and J dropped 2 bases, with 12 bases sitting between them. From germline, CDR1 is SGHNT and CDR2 YENEEA. This chain's CDR3 is CASSLQQGGNTEAFF. DNA for the CDR3: TGTGCCAGCAGCTTACAACAGGGTGGAAACACTGAAGCTTTCTTT.

This clone has more than one count but fewer than ten. The chain links TRBV5-4 to TRBJ1-6, with unresolved D. CDR3 size: 13 residues. Per the germline V gene, CDR1 is SGHNT and CDR2 is YYREEE (reference sequence). Trimming took off 0 bases at V and 14 bases at J, with 12 bases between the two ends. The DNA for the CDR3 is TGTGCCAGCAGCTTGGACAGCTCCAGCACCCTCCACTTT. Translated, it gives CASSLDSSSTLHF.

The genes are TRBV7-9 and TRBJ1-4; D is ambiguous. The CDR3 covers 14 residues. Germline CDR1 SEHNR, CDR2 FQNEAQ (reference sequence). V gave up 1 base and J gave up 8 bases, with 11 bases separating them. Written as DNA, the CDR3 is TGTGCCAGCAGCTTAGTCAGTGGTTACGAAAAACTGTTTTTT. It yields the protein CASSLVSGYEKLFF.

The rearrangement uses TRBV7-8 and TRBJ1-5, with no clear D. There are 12 residues in the CDR3. V was trimmed by 5 bases and J by 3 bases, leaving 5 bases between them. Germline loops: CDR1 SGHVS, CDR2 FQNEAQ. The CDR3 loop is CASSQPNQPQHF. The CDR3 coding sequence is TGTGCCAGCAGCCAACCCAATCAGCCCCAGCATTTT.

The rearrangement uses TRBV5-6 and TRBJ2-7; D call uncertain. The germline V gene encodes CDR1 SGHDT and CDR2 YYEEEE. V lost 1 base to trimming and J lost 2 bases, with 7 bases between them. This CDR3 comprises 13 residues. This chain's CDR3 is CASSLSVPYEQYF. In DNA form, the CDR3 reads TGTGCCAGCAGCTTGTCGGTCCCCTACGAGCAGTACTTC.

This chain links TRBV4-1 with TRBJ1-2; perhaps TRBD1 as D (6 bases). V lost 0 bases and J lost 1, with 12 bases in between. The CDR3 sequence is 16 residues long. Germline-derived CDR1 and CDR2 are MGHRA and YSYEKL. For the CDR3, the DNA is TGCGCCAGCAGCCAAGAATACAGGGAATTTAACTATGGCTACACCTTC. Its translation is CASSQEYREFNYGYTF.

The chain employs TRBV18 and TRBJ1-6; D may be TRBD1 (5 bases). Germline V lookup: CDR1 KGHSH, CDR2 LQKENI. CDR3 size: 16 residues. The V and J ends lost 2 bases and 5 bases respectively, with 13 bases between them. CDR3 nucleotide sequence: TGTGCCAGCTCACCAAGGGCAGGGTCCGATAATTCACCCCTCCACTTT. Translation gives CASSPRAGSDNSPLHF.

V usage is TRBV19 and J usage is TRBJ2-1, with D possibly being TRBD1 or TRBD2 (5 bases each). Trimming stripped 10 bases from V and 5 bases from J, with 21 bases between. This CDR3 comprises 15 residues. CDR1 is LNHDA, CDR2 SQIVND, per germline (reference sequence). The CDR3 loop is CAIAKGPITNNEQFF. The CDR3 coding sequence is TGTGCCATTGCTAAGGGACCGATAACGAACAATGAGCAGTTCTTC. Variable domain in full (rest from reference TRBV19 and TRBJ2-1): DGGITQSPKYLFRKEGQNVTLSCEQNLNHDAMYWYRQDPGQGLRLIYYSQIVNDFQKGDIAEGYSVSREKKESFPLTVTSAQKNPTAFYLCAIAKGPITNNEQFFGPGTRLTVL.

V gene TRBV2 combines with J gene TRBJ2-1; 11 nucleotides agree with TRBD2. CDR1 is SNHLY and CDR2 is FYNNEI in the germline V gene. This CDR3 comprises 16 residues. The junction had 4 bases not matched to a gene; V was cut back by 6 bases and J by 0 bases. This CDR3 is CASSGTSGISYNEQFF. CDR3 DNA sequence: TGTGCCAGCAGCGGGACTAGCGGAATCTCCTACAATGAGCAGTTCTTC.

V usage is TRBV7-2 and J usage is TRBJ2-5; 9 bases are shared with TRBD1. The germline CDR1 and CDR2 sequences are SGHTA and FQGNSA. There are 15 residues in the CDR3. J lost 3 bases, V lost 3 bases, and 5 bases had no gene match. This CDR3 reads CASSLGQGEEETQYF. DNA of the CDR3: TGTGCCAGCAGCTTGGGACAGGGAGAAGAAGAGACCCAGTACTTC.

The J gene is TRBJ2-1, the V gene TRBV11-3, with D possibly being TRBD1 or TRBD2 (6 bases each). The CDR3 covers 15 residues. Trimming pared 4 bases from V and 1 base from J, leaving 11 bases between. Germline loops: CDR1 SGHNT, CDR2 YENEEA. The CDR3: CASSSEGVSYNEQFF. In nucleotides, the CDR3 is TGTGCCAGCAGCTCGGAGGGGGTGTCCTACAATGAGCAGTTCTTC. Using reference TRBV11-3 and TRBJ2-1 for the parts outside the CDR3, the full variable domain is EAGVVQSPRYKIIEKKQPVAFWCNPISGHNTLYWYLQNLGQGPELLIRYENEEAVDDSQLPKDRFSAERLKGVDSTLKIQPAELGDSAVYLCASSSEGVSYNEQFFGPGTRLTVL.

The chain couples TRBV9 to TRBJ1-2, with D tentatively TRBD1 (5 bases). From germline, CDR1 is SGDLS and CDR2 YYNGEE. There are 14 residues in the CDR3. With 3 bases removed from V and 7 bases from J, the gap between germline ends came to 16 bases. The CDR3 sequence: CASSGEGVMTGYTF. The CDR3 DNA reads as TGTGCCAGCAGCGGAGAAGGGGTAATGACTGGCTACACCTTC.